This record concerns one TCR beta chain sequence. The antigen is unknown. This CDR3 is 14 amino acids long. With 2 bases removed from V and 6 bases from J, the gap between germline ends came to 13 bases. Germline assignment: CDR1 MNHNS and CDR2 SASEGT. This record comes from a study of T cell responses to AZD1222 COVID-19 vaccine. Notes on the study in general: Two AZD1222 administrations were followed by greater Spike-specific TCR breadth and depth.

TCRdb's copy holds only in-frame clones and misses some; the assay was immunoSEQ multiplex PCR. The sample has about 110,000 clones, about 90% seen once. The starting material was peripheral blood, obtained on day 0 of AZD1222 vaccination. The sequence was obtained from an adult in good health. The chain combines TRBV6-1 with TRBJ1-1; D possibly corresponds to TRBD1 (6 bases). CDR3 protein: CASSERDIISEAFF. CDR3 bases: TGTGCCAGCAGTGAACGGGACATTATCTCTGAAGCTTTCTTT.